The 13 T cell receptor beta chains given below trace back to one sample, sequenced in a study of regulatory and conventional T cells in RAG deficiency. Sequenced by immunoSEQ multiplex PCR; TCRdb stores in-frame clones only, minus some. In the table there are about 9,400 clones, roughly nine tenths of which are singletons. Blood CD4+ CD25-high CD127-low regulatory T cells supplied the genomic DNA template. This same sample was also taken into another study, of regulatory T cells. That paper adds: The PCR used 52 TRBV and 13 TRBJ primers.

The sequenced sample was Tregs sorted from blood. The receptors stem from a human donor in good health.

The V and J genes are TRBV5-4 and TRBJ2-7, with 7 nucleotides matching TRBD1. The CDR3 contains 14 residues. Looked up from germline, CDR1 is SGHNT and CDR2 is YYREEE (reference sequence). V was clipped by 4 bases and J by 5 bases; unmatched bases: 9. DNA for the CDR3: TGTGCCAGCAGCCAAGTCCGGGACAGCCACGAGCAGTACTTC. This sequence encodes CASSQVRDSHEQYF.

V is TRBV7-6 and J is TRBJ2-7, with TRBD2 matching over 7 bases. The length of the CDR3 is 13 residues. With V trimmed by 4 bases and J by 4 bases, 4 bases remained unmatched. CDR1 and CDR2 (germline): SGHVS, FNYEAQ. The CDR3 protein is CASSSFGGYEQYF. The CDR3 DNA follows: TGTGCCAGCAGCTCGTTCGGGGGGTACGAGCAGTACTTC.

The chain combines TRBV5-1 with TRBJ2-7; 8 bases are a match to TRBD1. This CDR3 is 13 amino acids long. The trim removed 7 bases at V and 1 base at J, leaving 4 bases unmatched. The V gene's germline CDR1 is SGHRS and CDR2 YFSETQ. CDR3 nucleotides: TGCGCCAGCGGGGGACAGGATTCCTACGAGCAGTACTTC. Its translation: CASGGQDSYEQYF.

The chain combines TRBV6-5 with TRBJ2-7, with TRBD1 identical over 8 bases. The CDR3 has 13 amino acids. CDR1 and CDR2 from the germline V gene are MNHEY and SVGAGI. V gave up 2 bases and J gave up 6 bases; unmatched junction bases: 3. The CDR3 DNA is TGTGCCAGCAGTTACGGACAGGGTCTCGAGCAGTACTTC. This codes for CASSYGQGLEQYF.

The V gene is TRBV19, the J gene TRBJ2-3; no clear D gene. The V gene's germline CDR1 is LNHDA and CDR2 SQIVND (reference sequence). The V end lost 3 bases, the J end lost 0 bases, and 10 bases lay between the germline ends. This CDR3 region has 15 residues. This chain's CDR3 is CASSMGQASTDTQYF. The CDR3 DNA is TGTGCCAGTAGTATGGGCCAGGCCAGCACAGATACGCAGTATTTT.

The V call is TRBV7-9, the J call TRBJ2-5, with 11 bases fitting TRBD1. The J call could be wrong; TRBJ2-7 is a better fit for the DNA end. This CDR3 is 15 amino acids long. Looked up from germline, CDR1 is SEHNR and CDR2 is FQNEAQ (reference sequence). Here the CDR3 DNA reads TGTGCCAGCAGCTTCCGGGACAGGGGGTCGGTCGAGCAGTACTTC. Protein: CASSFRDRGSVEQYF.

V usage is TRBV10-1 and J usage is TRBJ2-7; 7 bases are a match to TRBD2. Germline V gene data show CDR1 as WNHNN and CDR2 as SYGVQD (reference sequence). The CDR3 totals 14 residues. V shed 0 bases and J 4 bases; nucleotides not matched to a gene: 3. The CDR3 loop is CASSESGRPYEQYF. The CDR3 DNA reads as TGCGCCAGCAGTGAGTCCGGGAGGCCGTACGAGCAGTACTTC.

This CDR3 is CASGGGNTGELFF. DNA for the CDR3: TGTGCCAGCGGCGGGGGGAACACCGGGGAGCTGTTTTTT. This chain links TRBV9 with TRBJ2-2; 7 bases line up with TRBD2. This CDR3 spans 13 amino acids. Trimming took 7 bases from V and 1 from J; bases not matched to a gene: 1. The germline gives CDR1 SGDLS, CDR2 YYNGEE.

This clone was found once. The chain uses TRBV29-1 and TRBJ2-3; 7 positions match TRBD2. Germline V gene data show CDR1 as SQVTM and CDR2 as ANQGSEA. This CDR3 spans 13 amino acids. Losses at the gene ends were 5 bases for V and 1 base for J; bases not matched to a gene: 3. Here the CDR3 DNA reads TGCAGCGTTCGCGGGAGCGGCACAGATACGCAGTATTTT. It encodes CSVRGSGTDTQYF.

V is TRBV15 and J is TRBJ1-2; a possible D gene is TRBD1 (6 bases). Germline CDR1 reads LNHNV; CDR2 reads YYDKDF (reference sequence). This CDR3 contains 16 residues. V was pared by 3 bases and J by 0 bases, with 14 bases between. This CDR3 is CATSRPTGGTNYGYTF. The CDR3 DNA is TGTGCCACCAGCAGGCCGACAGGTGGAACTAACTATGGCTACACCTTC.

This sequence joins TRBV6-9 and TRBJ1-2, with 8 bases that match TRBD1. The CDR3 totals 13 residues. Germline-derived CDR1 and CDR2 are MNHGY and SVAAGI. The V gene end was trimmed by 6 bases and the J gene end by 12 bases; junction bases not matched to a gene: 12. CDR3 sequence reads: CASRSRAQTGDTF. As DNA, the CDR3 is TGTGCCAGCAGGTCCAGGGCGCAGACAGGGGACACCTTC.

This sequence joins TRBV27 and TRBJ1-3; D is unresolved. The CDR3 is made up of 15 amino acids. Trimming pared 6 bases from V and 0 bases from J, leaving 12 bases between. The germline V gene has CDR1 MNHEY and CDR2 SMNVEV (reference sequence). The CDR3 reads CASRTLESSGNTIYF. In nucleotides, the CDR3 is TGTGCCAGCAGGACTTTGGAGAGCTCTGGAAACACCATATATTTT.

J is TRBJ1-1 and V is TRBV11-2, with D perhaps TRBD1 (5 bases). The CDR3 has 13 amino acids. The V and J ends lost 5 bases and 1 base respectively, with 8 bases between them. Germline CDR1 SGHAT, CDR2 FQNNGV. CDR3 protein: CASSGAQNTEAFF. CDR3 nucleotides: TGTGCCAGCAGCGGGGCCCAGAACACTGAAGCTTTCTTT.